This passage covers 9 T cell receptor beta chains from one sample sequenced in a study of vaccination and CD4 T cells after COVID-19. Cultured CD4+ T cell DNA underwent sequencing with the Oncomine TCR Beta short-read assay. TCRdb reprocessed the PCR reads via MiXCR and lists one record per CDR3 protein. This sample has fewer than 20,000 distinct CDR3 sequences; 50% to 75% occur once, and the top ten carry roughly a tenth. The treatment: roughly 10-day PBMC culture with coronavirus spike peptide pools or control peptides (ViraFEST assay). What these receptors recognize is not known. Specimen: CD4+ T cells from blood, cultured in vitro. These receptors all stem from a human donor who had recovered from COVID-19.

The chain carries TRBV6-4 and TRBJ2-5; the D gene could be TRBD1 or TRBD2 (5 bases each). CDR1 is MRHNA and CDR2 is SNTAGT in the germline V gene. With 2 bases removed from V and 1 base from J, the gap between germline ends came to 11 bases. CDR3 length: 15 residues. CDR3 sequence: CASSDPGRLQETQYF. The CDR3 DNA sequence: TGTGCCAGCAGTGACCCGGGACGGCTCCAAGAGACCCAGTACTTC.

This clonotype was detected only a few times. CDR3 in DNA: TGTGCCAGCAGTTACGGAGGACAGGGGCTCGGCGGAGACACCATATATTTT. Translating gives CASSYGGQGLGGDTIYF. The chain combines TRBV6-5 with TRBJ1-3, with TRBD1 matching over 9 bases. Germline CDR1 and CDR2: MNHEY and SVGAGI. The V and J ends lost 2 bases and 8 bases, in that order; junction bases with no gene match: 13. The CDR3 contains 17 residues.

The gene calls are TRBV20-1 and TRBJ2-7, with D possibly being TRBD1 (6 bases). The CDR3 has 13 residues. Germline V gene sequence: CDR1 DFQATT, CDR2 SNEGSKA (reference sequence). V lost 6 bases to trimming and J lost 2 bases, with 14 bases between them. The CDR3 sequence: CSAYRQGTYEQYF. CDR3 in DNA: TGCAGTGCCTACCGGCAGGGGACCTACGAGCAGTACTTC.

This clonotype was seen a few times. The V and J genes are TRBV7-2 and TRBJ2-7, with TRBD2 matching 8 bases. Germline CDR1 SGHTA, CDR2 FQGNSA. J lost 4 bases, V lost 5 bases, and 10 bases had no gene match. CDR3 length: 15 residues. CDR3 nucleotide sequence: TGTGCCAGCAGCCCAATAGCGGGAAGTCTGTACGAGCAGTACTTC. Amino acids: CASSPIAGSLYEQYF.

The rearrangement links TRBV6-1 to TRBJ1-5, with 8 bases lining up with TRBD1. The CDR3 has 14 amino acids. The trim removed 8 bases at V and 2 bases at J, leaving 5 bases unmatched. Germline V gives CDR1 MNHNS, CDR2 SASEGT. The chain's CDR3 is CASRRGQGNQPQHF. The DNA for the CDR3 is TGTGCCAGCCGCAGGGGGCAGGGCAATCAGCCCCAGCATTTT.

V is TRBV6-2 or TRBV6-3 and J is TRBJ1-1; 8 nucleotides align to TRBD1. With 4 bases clipped from V and 1 base from J, the junction kept 11 bases outside the gene matches. There are 17 residues in the CDR3. Germline V CDR1 and CDR2: MNHEY, SVGEGT. The CDR3, as DNA: TGTGCCAGCAGTTCCCACCGACAGGGGAAGGCGAACACTGAAGCTTTCTTT. Its translation is CASSSHRQGKANTEAFF.

The chain joins TRBV6-1 to TRBJ1-6, with 7 bases aligning to TRBD1. The CDR3 is 16 amino acids. Germline V lookup: CDR1 MNHNS, CDR2 SASEGT. V shed 6 bases and J 5 bases; nucleotides not matched to a gene: 10. The CDR3 region has the DNA TGTGCCAGCAGCCTTTTGAGGGGGCTGGATAATTCACCCCTCCACTTT. This codes for CASSLLRGLDNSPLHF.

V gene TRBV19 combines with J gene TRBJ1-3; the D is unclear. Germline lookup yields CDR1 LNHDA and CDR2 SQIVND (reference sequence). Between the trimmed V and J ends, which lost 3 bases and 2 bases, there was a span of 11 bases. The CDR3 is 15 amino acids. CDR3 residues: CASSIDGNAGNTIYF. The CDR3 coding sequence is TGTGCCAGTAGTATTGACGGGAACGCTGGAAACACCATATATTTT.

The chain employs TRBV24-1 and TRBJ2-1; 7 bases map to TRBD1. This CDR3 has 17 residues. The V segment lost 4 bases and the J segment 0 bases; nucleotides outside the gene matches: 8. CDR1 and CDR2 from the germline V gene are KGHDR and SFDVKD. CDR3 nucleotide sequence: TGTGCCACCAGTGACCTACAGGGGACGAGCTCCTACAATGAGCAGTTCTTC. Amino acid sequence: CATSDLQGTSSYNEQFF.